The rows below give T cell receptor beta chains drawn from one sample of a study of blood T cell repertoires in COVID-19. TCRdb's copy holds only in-frame clones and misses some; the assay was immunoSEQ multiplex PCR. The table lists about 240,000 clones, around 86% of them singletons. Material for sequencing was peripheral blood. Receptors originate from a man older than 75 with acute or convalescent COVID-19. Both conserved end residues are part of each CDR3. The D gene is left open where the match is weak. A clone size is listed for some rows: how often the clone was seen (once, few, many), or a class if it is expanded.

D gene	CDR3 length	clone size	J gene	V gene	CDR3 DNA	CDR3 protein
TRBD1	15	-	TRBJ2-7	TRBV6-5	TGTGCCAGCAGCCCATATGGGACAGGGTTCTACGAGCAGTACTTC	CASSPYGTGFYEQYF
-	15	few	TRBJ1-4	TRBV7-6	TGTGCCAGCAGCTTAGGTCCGGGGGACCATGAAAAACTGTTTTTT	CASSLGPGDHEKLFF
TRBD1	15	-	TRBJ1-5	TRBV19	TGTGCCAGTAGTGGTACCGGGACAGGGTATCAGCCCCAGCATTTT	CASSGTGTGYQPQHF
TRBD2	15	-	TRBJ2-1	TRBV3-1/TRBV3-2	TGTGCCAGCGTGGGAGGGCCTGATGCCTACAATGAGCAGTTCTTC	CASVGGPDAYNEQFF
-	14	-	TRBJ2-7	TRBV14	TGTGCCAGCAGCCTTCAGGGACTCCCCTACGAGCAGTACTTC	CASSLQGLPYEQYF
-	11	-	TRBJ1-1	TRBV12-3/TRBV12-4	TGTGCCAGCACCCGGGACACTGAAGCTTTCTTT	CASTRDTEAFF
TRBD2	17	-	TRBJ2-1	TRBV15	TGTGCCACCAGCAGAGTAACTAGCGGGGGATCCTACAATGAGCAGTTCTTC	CATSRVTSGGSYNEQFF
-	17	-	TRBJ1-4	TRBV4-3	TGCGCCAGCAGCCAAGATTGGGGTACGGGGAGTAAAGAAAAACTGTTTTTT	CASSQDWGTGSKEKLFF
-	16	-	TRBJ2-7	TRBV5-4	TGTGCCAGCAGTTCCAACCCCACTAGAAATCCAGGCGAGCAGTACTTC	CASSSNPTRNPGEQYF
TRBD1	13	-	TRBJ1-1	TRBV28	TGTGCCAGCAGGGGACAGGGGAGTACTGAAGCTTTCTTT	CASRGQGSTEAFF
TRBD2	14	-	TRBJ2-2	TRBV3-1/TRBV3-2	TGTGCCAGCAGCAAGACTAGCGGGGAGGGGGTGCTGTTTTTT	CASSKTSGEGVLFF
TRBD1	16	-	TRBJ1-1	TRBV7-2	TGTGCCAGCAGCCCCGCACAGGGGTTGGTTGGGGGTGAAGCTTTCTTT	CASSPAQGLVGGEAFF
-	15	-	TRBJ2-7	TRBV28	TGTGCCAGCAGTTTATGGGGGGCACGGTCCTACGAGCAGTACTTC	CASSLWGARSYEQYF
TRBD2	14	-	TRBJ2-2	TRBV2	TGTGCCAGCAGACGGGGGGGTAGCACCGGGGAGCTGTTTTTT	CASRRGGSTGELFF
TRBD1	15	few	TRBJ1-1	TRBV7-2	TGTGCCAGCAGCTTAGCCAGGGGGCTGGGCACTGAAGCTTTCTTT	CASSLARGLGTEAFF
TRBD1	13	-	TRBJ2-7	TRBV6-5	TGTGCCAGCCTGGGACAGCCCCCGGGGGAGCAGTACTTC	CASLGQPPGEQYF
TRBD2	16	-	TRBJ2-2	TRBV10-3	TGTGCCATCTTGGCGGGGGGGCCTCGGAACACCGGGGAGCTGTTTTTT	CAILAGGPRNTGELFF
TRBD2	15	-	TRBJ2-3	TRBV28	TGTGCCAGCAGTCCGGGGGGGGCTGGCACAGATACGCAGTATTTT	CASSPGGAGTDTQYF
-	15	-	TRBJ2-2	TRBV6-5	TGTGCCAGCAGGGGTTGGGGGGAGAACACCGGGGAGCTGTTTTTT	CASRGWGENTGELFF
-	12	-	TRBJ2-7	TRBV15	TGTGCCACCAGCAGACGCGGTAACGAGCAGTACTTC	CATSRRGNEQYF
-	14	-	TRBJ2-7	TRBV10-3	TGTGCCATCAGTGACCCGGGGGAGACATACGAGCAGTACTTC	CAISDPGETYEQYF
TRBD1	12	-	TRBJ1-1	TRBV25-1	TGTGCCAGCAGTGTTCCGACAGGGTGGGCTTTCTTT	CASSVPTGWAFF
TRBD1	18	-	TRBJ2-2	TRBV10-2	TGCGCCAGCAGTGAGTTAGGGGGACAGGTTTCGCGAACCGGGGAGCTGTTTTTT	CASSELGGQVSRTGELFF